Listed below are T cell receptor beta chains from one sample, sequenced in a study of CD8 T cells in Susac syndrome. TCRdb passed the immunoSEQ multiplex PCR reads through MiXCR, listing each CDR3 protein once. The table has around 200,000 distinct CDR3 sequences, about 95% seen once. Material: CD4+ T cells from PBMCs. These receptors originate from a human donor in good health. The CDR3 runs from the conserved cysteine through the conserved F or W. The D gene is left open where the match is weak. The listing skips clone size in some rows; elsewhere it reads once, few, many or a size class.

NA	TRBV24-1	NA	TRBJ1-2	TGTGCCACCAGTGATTCGCGGGAGCATGGCTACACCTTC	CATSDSREHGYTF
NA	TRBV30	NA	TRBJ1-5	TGTGCCTGGAGTGGAGACAGGAATCAGCCCCAGCATTTT	CAWSGDRNQPQHF
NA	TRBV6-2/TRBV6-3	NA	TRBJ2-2	TGTGCCAGCAGTAGGGACTCTGCGAACACCGGGGAGCTGTTTTTT	CASSRDSANTGELFF
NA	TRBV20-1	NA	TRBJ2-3	TGCAGTGCTAGCGCCAGGGAGATCACAGATACGCAGTATTTT	CSASAREITDTQYF
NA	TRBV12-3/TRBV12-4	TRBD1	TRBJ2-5	TGTGCCAGCAGCTCCGGACAGGGAGGAGAGACCCAGTACTTC	CASSSGQGGETQYF
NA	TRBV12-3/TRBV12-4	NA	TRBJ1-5	TGTGCCAGCAAGTTACAAGGTCAGCCCCAGCATTTT	CASKLQGQPQHF
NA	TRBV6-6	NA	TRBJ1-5	TGTGCCAGCATGGAAAATTCCCAGCCCCAGCATTTT	CASMENSQPQHF
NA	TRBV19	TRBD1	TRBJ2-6	TGTGCCAGTAGTGCCCTACAGGGGTCTGGGGCCAACGTCCTGACTTTC	CASSALQGSGANVLTF
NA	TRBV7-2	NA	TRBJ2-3	TGTGCCAGCAGCTTAGCAAGACTCACAGATACGCAGTATTTT	CASSLARLTDTQYF
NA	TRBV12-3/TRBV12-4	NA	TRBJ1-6	TGTGCCAGCGGTACAGGGCAGGATAATTCACCCCTCCACTTT	CASGTGQDNSPLHF
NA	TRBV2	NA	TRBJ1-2	TGTGCCAGCAGTGTTACCGGGGATGGCTACACCTTC	CASSVTGDGYTF
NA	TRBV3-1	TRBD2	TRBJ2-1	TGTGCCAGCAGCCTTACCGGGACTAGCGACAATGAGCAGTTCTTC	CASSLTGTSDNEQFF
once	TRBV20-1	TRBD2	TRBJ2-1	TGCAGTGCTAGTCCGGGACTAGCGGACAATGAGCAGTTCTTC	CSASPGLADNEQFF
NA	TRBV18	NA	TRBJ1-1	TGTGCCAGCTCACAGCAGATACCGAGGAACACTGAAGCTTTCTTT	CASSQQIPRNTEAFF
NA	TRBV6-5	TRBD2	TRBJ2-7	TGTGCCAGCAGTGACCGGTTAGGGAGGGTCTACGAGCAGTACTTC	CASSDRLGRVYEQYF
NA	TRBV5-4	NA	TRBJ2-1	TGTGCCAGCAGCTTTGGAGGAAATGAGCAGTTCTTC	CASSFGGNEQFF
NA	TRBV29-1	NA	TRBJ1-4	TGCAGCGTTGAGCGGAGTAATGAAAAACTGTTTTTT	CSVERSNEKLFF
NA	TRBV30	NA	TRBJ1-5	TGTGCCTGGAGCACCCCCGGGACGGAGGACTATCAGCCCCAGCATTTT	CAWSTPGTEDYQPQHF
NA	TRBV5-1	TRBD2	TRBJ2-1	TGCGCCAGCAGCTTGGGAGCGGGACTGTCCCGATCCTACAATGAGCAGTTCTTC	CASSLGAGLSRSYNEQFF
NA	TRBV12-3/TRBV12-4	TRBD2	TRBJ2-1	TGTGCCAGCAGTGAGGCGGGGGGCTCATCTCTGTTCTTC	CASSEAGGSSLFF
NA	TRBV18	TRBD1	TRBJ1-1	TGTGCCAGCTCAGATGGACAGGGGGCGGGAGCTTTCTTT	CASSDGQGAGAFF
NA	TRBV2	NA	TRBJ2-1	TGTGCCAGCAACTACCCAAGAGGAGACAATGAGCAGTTCTTC	CASNYPRGDNEQFF
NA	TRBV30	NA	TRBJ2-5	TGTGCCTGGATTGGGGGGCCCTACGGGGAGACCCAGTACTTC	CAWIGGPYGETQYF
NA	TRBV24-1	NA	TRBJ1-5	TGTGCCACCAGTGATACCCGGGACTGGCAGCCCCAGCATTTT	CATSDTRDWQPQHF